This T cell receptor (beta chain) appears in the sequencing data of a study of blood T cell repertoires in COVID-19 (TCRdb year 2020). Background on the whole study: Samples from collaborators originated in the United States, Italy and Spain and spanned both the acute and convalescent phases of COVID-19. Deeply sampled blood TCRbeta repertoires from subjects exposed to, actively infected with, or recovered from COVID-19 were included in the dataset. The repertoires were released in a freely available public database intended as a resource for research on the immune response to SARS-CoV-2. The material from the prospective study consisted of cDNA or gDNA derived from T cells, B-cell-depleted T cells, or PBMCs. Where available, HLA class I and class II types were obtained from metadata supplied by the sample provider rather than from assay-based typing. Samples came from the ongoing ImmuneRACE study (first 160 participants) plus 1,254 subjects from 6 global collaborators. Sample metadata almost always included a de-identified subject ID, COVID-19 status, age in years and sex. Broader findings and caveats from the paper: Clinical and demographic metadata were provided uncurated, with the amount varying by source and participant.

This clone was seen more than once but under ten times. There is no known antigen for this receptor. There are no base qualities to consult, and no much larger clone falls within one base. Participants in the prospective study were enrolled through a virtual design, were aged roughly 18 to 90 years, and lived in 20 to 30 United States geographic areas. In the prospective study, participants were assigned to cohorts based on the clinical history participants reported in a screening survey and a study questionnaire. For ImmuneRACE Cohort 3, a participant was defined as recovered based on two consecutive negative NP/OP PCR tests, clearance by a healthcare professional, or resolution of symptoms. Mobile phlebotomists in the prospective study collected whole blood, serum and a nasopharyngeal or oropharyngeal swab from every participant. Participants in the prospective study had the option to provide additional blood draws and questionnaires over an approximately 2-month period. Blood samples from the prospective study were shipped frozen or at room temperature prior to DNA extraction.

The immunoSEQ Assay, a bias-controlled multiplex PCR, was used to amplify TCRbeta CDR3 regions from genomic DNA. The original methods were these. Within the assay, amplification of reference gene primers was used to estimate how many nucleated cells each sample contained. To quantify the absolute abundance of each unique TCRbeta CDR3 rearrangement, sequence reads were collapsed and filtered. For each sample, productive Simpson clonality was calculated as the square root of Simpson's diversity index across productive rearrangements. TCRdb limited this immuneACCESS table to in-frame rearrangements with V and J called. A share of clones is missing; checked studies link under half to unresolved V genes, and the rest is unexplained. V, J and clone size derive from that table, while D and trimming were established from the DNA sequence. The sample table shows 250,000 or so clones, and 85% to 90% are seen once. The ten largest clonotypes hold more than 1.5% of the sample.

This TCR came from a man aged 40-49 years who had recovered from COVID-19. The source material was PBMCs or T cells enriched from blood (not recorded which).

The CDR3 region reads CASSYGGSGNTEAFF. At the DNA level, the sequence is TGTGCCAGCAGTTACGGTGGGTCGGGGAACACTGAAGCTTTCTTT. The chain is assembled from TRBV6-6 and TRBJ1-1; the D gene identity is not certain. Trimming takes 2 bases from V and 1 base from J, and the germline ends sit 11 bases apart. From a lookup of the germline V gene (reference sequence), CDR1 and CDR2 are MNHNY and SVGAGI. CDR3 length: 15 amino acids, cysteine to phenylalanine. Kept here is only the CDR3 DNA, which spans 45 bases and is read in frame from base 1.